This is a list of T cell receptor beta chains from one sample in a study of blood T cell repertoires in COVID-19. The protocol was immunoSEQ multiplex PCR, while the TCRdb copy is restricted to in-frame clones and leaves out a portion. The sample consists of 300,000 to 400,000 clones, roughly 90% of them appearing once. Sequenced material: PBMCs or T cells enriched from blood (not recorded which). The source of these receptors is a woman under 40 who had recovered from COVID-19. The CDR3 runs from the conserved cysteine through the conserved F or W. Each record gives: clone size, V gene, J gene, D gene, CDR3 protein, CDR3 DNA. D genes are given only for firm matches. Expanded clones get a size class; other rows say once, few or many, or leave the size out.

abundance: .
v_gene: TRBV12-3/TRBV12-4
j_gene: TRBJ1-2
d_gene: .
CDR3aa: CASSQRVDYGYTF
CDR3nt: TGTGCCAGCAGTCAGAGGGTTGACTATGGCTACACCTTC

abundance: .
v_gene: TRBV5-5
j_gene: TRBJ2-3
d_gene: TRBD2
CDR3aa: CASRSVPGLGTDTQYF
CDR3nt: TGTGCCAGCAGATCCGTCCCGGGACTAGGCACAGATACGCAGTATTTT

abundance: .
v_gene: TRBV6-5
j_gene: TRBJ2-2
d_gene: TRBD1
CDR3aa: CASSRQGFNTGELFF
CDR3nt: TGTGCCAGCAGTAGACAGGGCTTTAACACCGGGGAGCTGTTTTTT

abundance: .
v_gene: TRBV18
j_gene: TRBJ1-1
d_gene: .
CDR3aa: CASSPRQYNTEAFF
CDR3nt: TGTGCCAGCTCACCGAGACAGTACAACACTGAAGCTTTCTTT

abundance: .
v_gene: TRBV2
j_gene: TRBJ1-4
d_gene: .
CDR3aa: CASSETQRGNEKLFF
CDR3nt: TGTGCCAGCAGTGAAACGCAACGGGGTAATGAAAAACTGTTTTTT

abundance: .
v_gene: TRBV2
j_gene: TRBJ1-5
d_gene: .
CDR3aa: CASTAGHNQPQHF
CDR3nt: TGTGCCAGCACCGCAGGCCACAATCAGCCCCAGCATTTT

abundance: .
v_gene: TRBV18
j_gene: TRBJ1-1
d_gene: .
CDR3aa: CASSPSEGTEAFF
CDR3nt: TGTGCCAGCTCACCCAGTGAGGGTACTGAAGCTTTCTTT

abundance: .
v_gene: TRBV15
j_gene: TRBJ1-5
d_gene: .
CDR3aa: CATSRTRGSNQPQHF
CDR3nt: TGTGCCACCAGCCGAACCAGGGGAAGCAATCAGCCCCAGCATTTT

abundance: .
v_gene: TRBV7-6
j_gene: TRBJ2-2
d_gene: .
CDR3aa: CASSLAPETGELFF
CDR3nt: TGTGCCAGCAGCTTAGCCCCTGAGACCGGGGAGCTGTTTTTT

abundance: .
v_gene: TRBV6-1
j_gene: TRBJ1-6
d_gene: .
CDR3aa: CASSEAEDRSFNSPLHF
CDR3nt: TGTGCCAGCAGTGAAGCGGAAGACAGGTCCTTTAATTCACCCCTCCACTTT

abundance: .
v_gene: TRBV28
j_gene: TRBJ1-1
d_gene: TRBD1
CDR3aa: CASSLYRTGGAETEAFF
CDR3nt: TGTGCCAGCAGTTTGTATCGAACAGGGGGCGCAGAGACTGAAGCTTTCTTT

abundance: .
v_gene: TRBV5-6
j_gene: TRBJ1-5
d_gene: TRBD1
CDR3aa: CASRRQGDNQPQHF
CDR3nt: TGTGCCAGCAGGCGACAGGGGGACAATCAGCCCCAGCATTTT

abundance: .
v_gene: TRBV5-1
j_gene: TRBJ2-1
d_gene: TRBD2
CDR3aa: CASSSGTGTTYNEQFF
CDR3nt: TGCGCCAGCAGCTCCGGGACCGGGACTACTTACAATGAGCAGTTCTTC

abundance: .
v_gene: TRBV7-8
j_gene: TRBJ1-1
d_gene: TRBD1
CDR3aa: CASSPRDRVTEAFF
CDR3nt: TGTGCCAGCAGCCCACGGGACAGGGTAACTGAAGCTTTCTTT

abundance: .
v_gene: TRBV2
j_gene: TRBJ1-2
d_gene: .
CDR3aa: CASSVEIFLYGYTF
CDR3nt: TGTGCCAGCAGTGTAGAAATATTCCTCTATGGCTACACCTTC

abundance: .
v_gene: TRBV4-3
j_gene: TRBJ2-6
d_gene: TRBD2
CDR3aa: CASSPVASGAGANVLTF
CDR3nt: TGCGCCAGCAGCCCCGTGGCTAGCGGGGCTGGGGCCAACGTCCTGACTTTC

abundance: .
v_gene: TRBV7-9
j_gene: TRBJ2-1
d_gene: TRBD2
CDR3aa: CASSISGLAGGSSYNEQFF
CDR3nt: TGTGCCAGCAGTATCAGCGGACTAGCGGGGGGTTCATCCTACAATGAGCAGTTCTTC

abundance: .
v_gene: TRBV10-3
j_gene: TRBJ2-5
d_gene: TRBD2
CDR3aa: CASRERGLKETQYF
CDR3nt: TGTGCCAGCCGCGAGCGGGGATTAAAAGAGACCCAGTACTTC

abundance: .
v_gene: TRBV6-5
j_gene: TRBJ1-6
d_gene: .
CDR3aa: CASTFGALNSPLHF
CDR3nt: TGTGCCAGCACCTTTGGGGCCCTTAATTCACCCCTCCACTTT

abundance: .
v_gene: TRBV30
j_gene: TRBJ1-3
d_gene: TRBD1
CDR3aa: CAWQGAGNTIYF
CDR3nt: TGTGCCTGGCAGGGGGCTGGAAACACCATATATTTT

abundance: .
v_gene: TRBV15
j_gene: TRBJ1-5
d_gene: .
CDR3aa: CATSREGANQPQHF
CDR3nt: TGTGCCACCAGCAGAGAGGGGGCGAATCAGCCCCAGCATTTT

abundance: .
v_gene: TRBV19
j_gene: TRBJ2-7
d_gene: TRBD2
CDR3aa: CASSIVASGTYEQYF
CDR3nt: TGTGCCAGTAGTATAGTAGCTAGCGGAACCTACGAGCAGTACTTC

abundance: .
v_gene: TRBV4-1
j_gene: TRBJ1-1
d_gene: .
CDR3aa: CASSPGNRLGVLEAFF
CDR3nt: TGCGCCAGCAGCCCAGGCAACAGGCTTGGTGTTCTCGAAGCTTTCTTT

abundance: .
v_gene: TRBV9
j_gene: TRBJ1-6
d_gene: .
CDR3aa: CASSTSGFNSPLHF
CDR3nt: TGTGCCAGCAGCACATCAGGGTTTAATTCACCCCTCCACTTT

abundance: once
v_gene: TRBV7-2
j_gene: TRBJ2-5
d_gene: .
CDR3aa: CASSLVGAKETQYF
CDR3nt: TGTGCCAGCAGCTTGGTGGGGGCCAAAGAGACCCAGTACTTC

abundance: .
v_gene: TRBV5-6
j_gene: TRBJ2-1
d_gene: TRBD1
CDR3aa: CASSHRTGRYNEQFF
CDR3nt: TGTGCCAGCAGCCATCGGACAGGGAGGTACAATGAGCAGTTCTTC

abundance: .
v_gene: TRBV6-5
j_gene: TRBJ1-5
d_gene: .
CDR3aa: CASSHRDNLQPQHF
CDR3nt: TGTGCCAGCAGTCACCGGGACAACCTTCAGCCCCAGCATTTT

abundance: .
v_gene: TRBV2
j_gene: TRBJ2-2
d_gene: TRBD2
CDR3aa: CASMGGEYTGELFF
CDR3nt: TGTGCCAGCATGGGAGGGGAGTACACCGGGGAGCTGTTTTTT

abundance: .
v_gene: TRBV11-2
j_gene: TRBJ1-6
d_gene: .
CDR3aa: CASSLPPGSYNSPLHF
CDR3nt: TGTGCCAGCAGCTTACCCCCGGGCTCCTATAATTCACCCCTCCACTTT

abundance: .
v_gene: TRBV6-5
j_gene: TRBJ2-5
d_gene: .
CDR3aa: CASSYSKLTEETQYF
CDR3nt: TGTGCCAGCAGTTACTCGAAATTGACAGAAGAGACCCAGTACTTC

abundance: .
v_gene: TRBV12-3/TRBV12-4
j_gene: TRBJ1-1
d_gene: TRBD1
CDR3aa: CASSSGRGTEAFF
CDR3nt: TGTGCCAGCAGTTCGGGCAGGGGGACTGAAGCTTTCTTT

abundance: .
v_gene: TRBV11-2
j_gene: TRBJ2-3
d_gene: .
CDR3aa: CASSLDRYTDTQYF
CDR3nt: TGTGCCAGCAGCCTTGACAGATACACAGATACGCAGTATTTT

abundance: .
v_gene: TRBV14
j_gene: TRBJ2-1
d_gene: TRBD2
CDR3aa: CASSQDLLAGSEQFF
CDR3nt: TGTGCCAGCAGCCAAGATCTGCTAGCGGGGAGCGAGCAGTTCTTC

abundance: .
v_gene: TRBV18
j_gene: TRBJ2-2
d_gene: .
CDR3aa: CASSPPAGPITGELFF
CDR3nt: TGTGCCAGCTCACCACCGGCGGGGCCTATCACCGGGGAGCTGTTTTTT

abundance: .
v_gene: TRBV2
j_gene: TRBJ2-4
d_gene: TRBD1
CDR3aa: CASNRDRGRDIQYF
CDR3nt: TGTGCCAGCAACCGGGACAGGGGTCGCGACATTCAGTACTTC

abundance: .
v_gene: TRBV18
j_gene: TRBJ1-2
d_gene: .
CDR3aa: CASSPKQGRGYTF
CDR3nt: TGTGCCAGCTCACCAAAACAGGGCAGGGGCTACACCTTC

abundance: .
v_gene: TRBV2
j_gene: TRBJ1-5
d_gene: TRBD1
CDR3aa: CASSAGQGRSQPQHF
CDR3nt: TGTGCCAGCAGCGCAGGACAGGGGAGAAGCCAGCCCCAGCATTTT

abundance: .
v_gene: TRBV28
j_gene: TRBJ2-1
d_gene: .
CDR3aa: CASSLTGYYNEQFF
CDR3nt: TGTGCCAGCAGTTTGACAGGATACTACAATGAGCAGTTCTTC

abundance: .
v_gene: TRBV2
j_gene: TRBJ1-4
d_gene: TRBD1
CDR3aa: CASSEGQGLGNEKLFF
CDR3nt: TGTGCCAGCAGTGAGGGACAGGGGTTGGGTAATGAAAAACTGTTTTTT

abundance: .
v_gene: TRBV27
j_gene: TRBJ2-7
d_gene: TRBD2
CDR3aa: CASTVRAGTYYEQYF
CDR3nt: TGTGCCAGCACCGTTAGAGCGGGGACCTACTACGAGCAGTACTTC

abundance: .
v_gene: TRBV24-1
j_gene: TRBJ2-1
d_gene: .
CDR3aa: CATSSQNEQFF
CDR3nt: TGTGCCACCAGTAGTCAGAATGAGCAGTTCTTC

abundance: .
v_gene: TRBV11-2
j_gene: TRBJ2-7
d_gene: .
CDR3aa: CASSWDHQGGEQYF
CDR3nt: TGTGCCAGCAGCTGGGATCATCAGGGCGGCGAGCAGTACTTC

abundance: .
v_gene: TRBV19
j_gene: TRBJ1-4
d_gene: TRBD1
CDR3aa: CASSVQGAGEKLFF
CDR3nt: TGTGCCAGTAGTGTACAGGGGGCGGGTGAAAAACTGTTTTTT

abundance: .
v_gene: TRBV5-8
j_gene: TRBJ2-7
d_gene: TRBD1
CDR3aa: CASSLGDRGIYEQYF
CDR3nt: TGTGCCAGCAGCTTGGGGGACAGGGGGATCTACGAGCAGTACTTC